This TCR beta chain came from a study of radiotherapy plus CTLA-4 blockade in lung cancer. Overall study: Objective responses were recorded in more than 15% of patients, with disease control recorded in about 29%. The study, taken as a whole, reports: Blood-borne expansion of tumor-derived TCR clones followed radiotherapy plus ipilimumab.

Details on this clone: The antigen remains unidentified.

Sequencing used immunoSEQ multiplex PCR; TCRdb keeps in-frame clones, though not all of them. The repertoire holds tens of thousands of clones, around 80% seen once, with approximately 4.3% in the top ten. This TCR was recovered from a human donor with non-small cell lung cancer who had a partial response to radiotherapy plus ipilimumab. The sample in question was peripheral blood, obtained from a patient treated with radiotherapy plus ipilimumab.

The CDR3 sequence is CASSRDKGQLYGYTF. The CDR3, as DNA: TGTGCCAGCAGCCGTGATAAAGGACAGCTCTATGGCTACACCTTC. This chain links TRBV5-4 with TRBJ1-2; D is perhaps TRBD1 (6 bases). The CDR3 has 15 residues. Germline V CDR1 and CDR2: SGHNT, YYREEE (reference sequence). The V and J ends lost 4 bases and 4 bases respectively, with 17 bases between them. Combining the CDR3 with reference TRBV5-4 and TRBJ1-2 gives the whole variable domain ETGVTQSPTHLIKTRGQQVTLRCSSQSGHNTVSWYQQALGQGPQFIFQYYREEENGRGNFPPRFSGLQFPNYSSELNVNALELDDSALYLCASSRDKGQLYGYTFGSGTRLTVV.